This TCR beta chain was obtained from a study of T cell responses to AZD1222 COVID-19 vaccine. Sequencing used immunoSEQ multiplex PCR; TCRdb keeps in-frame clones, though not all of them. The profile shows around 140,000 clones, 80% to 95% of them singletons. This CDR3 is 13 amino acids long. V lost 6 bases, J lost 8 bases, and 7 bases stayed unmatched. The TCR was taken from an adult in good health. The sample was peripheral blood, taken on day 0 of AZD1222 vaccination. V is TRBV12-3 or TRBV12-4 and J is TRBJ1-2; 9 nucleotides line up with TRBD1. The CDR3 spells CASSKTGGLGYTF. CDR3 in DNA: TGTGCCAGCAGCAAGACAGGGGGATTGGGCTACACCTTC.